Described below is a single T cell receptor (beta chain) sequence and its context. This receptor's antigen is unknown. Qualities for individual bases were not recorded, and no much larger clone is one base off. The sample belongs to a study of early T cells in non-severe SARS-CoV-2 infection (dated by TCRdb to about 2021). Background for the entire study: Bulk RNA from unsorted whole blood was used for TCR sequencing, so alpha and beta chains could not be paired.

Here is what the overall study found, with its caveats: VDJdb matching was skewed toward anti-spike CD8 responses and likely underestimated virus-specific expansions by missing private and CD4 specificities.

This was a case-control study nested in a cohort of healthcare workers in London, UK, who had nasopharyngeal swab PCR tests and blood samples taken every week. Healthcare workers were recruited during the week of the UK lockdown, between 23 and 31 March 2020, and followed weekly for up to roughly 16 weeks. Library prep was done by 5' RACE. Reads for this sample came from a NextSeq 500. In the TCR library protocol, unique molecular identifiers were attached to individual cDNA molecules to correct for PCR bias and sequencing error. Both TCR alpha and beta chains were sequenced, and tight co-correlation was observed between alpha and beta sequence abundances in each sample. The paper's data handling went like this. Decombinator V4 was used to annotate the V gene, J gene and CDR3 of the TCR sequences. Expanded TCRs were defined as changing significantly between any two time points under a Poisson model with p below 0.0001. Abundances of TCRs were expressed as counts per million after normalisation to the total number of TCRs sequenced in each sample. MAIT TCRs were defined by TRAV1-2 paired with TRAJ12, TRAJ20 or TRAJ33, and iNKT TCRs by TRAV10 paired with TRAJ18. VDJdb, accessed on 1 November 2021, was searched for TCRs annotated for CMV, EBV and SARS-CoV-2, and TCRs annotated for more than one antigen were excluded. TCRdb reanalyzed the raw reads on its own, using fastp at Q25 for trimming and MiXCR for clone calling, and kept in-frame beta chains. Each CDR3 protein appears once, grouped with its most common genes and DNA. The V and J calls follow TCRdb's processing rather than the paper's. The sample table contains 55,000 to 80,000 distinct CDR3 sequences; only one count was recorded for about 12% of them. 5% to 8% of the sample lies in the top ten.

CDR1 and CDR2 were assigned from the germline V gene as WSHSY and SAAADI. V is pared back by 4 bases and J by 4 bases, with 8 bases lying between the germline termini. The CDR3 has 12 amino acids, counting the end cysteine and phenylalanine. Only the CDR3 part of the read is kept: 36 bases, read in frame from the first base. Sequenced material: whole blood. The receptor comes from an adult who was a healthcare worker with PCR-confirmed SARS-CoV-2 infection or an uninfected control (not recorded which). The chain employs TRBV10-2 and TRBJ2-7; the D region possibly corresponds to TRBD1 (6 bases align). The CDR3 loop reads CASSAQGYEQYF. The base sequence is TGCGCCAGCAGTGCACAGGGATACGAGCAGTACTTC.